The rows below give T cell receptor beta chains drawn from one sample of a study of CD8 T cells in ankylosing spondylitis. TCRdb reprocessed the 5' RACE reads via MiXCR and lists one record per CDR3 protein. The sample contains some 33,000 distinct CDR3 sequences, 12% to 15% of which appear only once. Sequencing used blood. These TCRs come from a male donor with ankylosing spondylitis or in good health (not recorded which). Each CDR3 is given with its conserved first and last residue. D genes are given only for firm matches. Clone size, where shown, is once, few, many, or a class for clones that have expanded.

clone size: NA
V gene: TRBV4-1
J gene: TRBJ2-1
D gene: TRBD1
CDR3 protein: CASSQADRDNEQFF
CDR3 DNA: TGCGCCAGCAGCCAAGCGGACAGGGACAATGAGCAGTTCTTC

clone size: few
V gene: TRBV7-2
J gene: TRBJ1-1
D gene: NA
CDR3 protein: CASSQGNTEAFF
CDR3 DNA: TGTGCCAGCAGCCAGGGAAACACTGAAGCTTTCTTT

clone size: few
V gene: TRBV6-2/TRBV6-3
J gene: TRBJ2-1
D gene: TRBD2
CDR3 protein: CASSQRRRLAGGSNEQFF
CDR3 DNA: TGTGCCAGCAGTCAAAGACGGAGACTAGCGGGAGGAAGCAATGAGCAGTTCTTC

clone size: few
V gene: TRBV15
J gene: TRBJ2-1
D gene: NA
CDR3 protein: CATSKGESSYNEQFF
CDR3 DNA: TGTGCCACCAGCAAGGGGGAAAGCTCCTACAATGAGCAGTTCTTC

clone size: NA
V gene: TRBV5-5
J gene: TRBJ2-1
D gene: TRBD1
CDR3 protein: CASSHGQGIDEQFF
CDR3 DNA: TGTGCCAGCAGCCATGGACAGGGGATTGATGAGCAGTTCTTC

clone size: NA
V gene: TRBV28
J gene: TRBJ2-7
D gene: NA
CDR3 protein: CASRGGPPYEQYF
CDR3 DNA: TGTGCCAGCAGAGGGGGACCCCCCTACGAGCAGTACTTC

clone size: many
V gene: TRBV30
J gene: TRBJ1-1
D gene: NA
CDR3 protein: CAWSAAGLRYTEAFF
CDR3 DNA: TGTGCCTGGAGTGCAGCAGGGCTCCGGTACACTGAAGCTTTCTTT

clone size: few
V gene: TRBV29-1
J gene: TRBJ2-7
D gene: TRBD2
CDR3 protein: CSVGSAGVWYEQYF
CDR3 DNA: TGCAGCGTTGGGTCGGCGGGAGTGTGGTACGAGCAGTACTTC

clone size: few
V gene: TRBV27
J gene: TRBJ2-1
D gene: NA
CDR3 protein: CASRSSYNEQFF
CDR3 DNA: TGTGCCAGCCGCAGCTCCTACAATGAGCAGTTCTTC

clone size: NA
V gene: TRBV6-4
J gene: TRBJ2-3
D gene: NA
CDR3 protein: CASSEQGSADTQYF
CDR3 DNA: TGTGCCAGCAGTGAGCAGGGTTCCGCAGATACGCAGTATTTT

clone size: NA
V gene: TRBV25-1
J gene: TRBJ2-1
D gene: TRBD2
CDR3 protein: CASSRGGGSYNEQFF
CDR3 DNA: TGTGCCAGCAGTCGTGGCGGGGGCTCCTACAATGAGCAGTTCTTC

clone size: few
V gene: TRBV13
J gene: TRBJ2-3
D gene: NA
CDR3 protein: CASTENYTQYF
CDR3 DNA: TGTGCCAGCACAGAGAATTATACGCAGTATTTT

clone size: NA
V gene: TRBV7-2
J gene: TRBJ2-2
D gene: TRBD1
CDR3 protein: CASSSGRTGIRELFF
CDR3 DNA: TGTGCCAGCAGCTCCGGTAGGACAGGCATTCGGGAGCTGTTTTTT

clone size: few
V gene: TRBV20-1
J gene: TRBJ2-2
D gene: NA
CDR3 protein: CSARVGGTGELFF
CDR3 DNA: TGCAGTGCTAGAGTCGGTGGCACCGGGGAGCTGTTTTTT

clone size: few
V gene: TRBV4-3
J gene: TRBJ2-3
D gene: NA
CDR3 protein: CASSQGTWDTQYF
CDR3 DNA: TGCGCCAGCAGCCAGGGGACGTGGGATACGCAGTATTTT

clone size: NA
V gene: TRBV12-3/TRBV12-4
J gene: TRBJ2-2
D gene: NA
CDR3 protein: CASSPGHGTGELFF
CDR3 DNA: TGTGCCAGCAGCCCAGGGCACGGCACCGGGGAGCTGTTTTTT

clone size: many
V gene: TRBV20-1
J gene: TRBJ2-1
D gene: TRBD2
CDR3 protein: CSARRESVVSAYNEQFF
CDR3 DNA: TGCAGTGCTAGGCGGGAGAGTGTTGTAAGCGCCTACAATGAGCAGTTCTTC

clone size: NA
V gene: TRBV11-2
J gene: TRBJ1-5
D gene: NA
CDR3 protein: CASSLGRSGDQPQHF
CDR3 DNA: TGTGCCAGCAGCTTAGGGCGGTCCGGGGACCAGCCCCAGCATTTT

clone size: few
V gene: TRBV9
J gene: TRBJ2-2
D gene: NA
CDR3 protein: CASSGQYTGELFF
CDR3 DNA: TGTGCCAGCAGTGGACAGTACACCGGGGAGCTGTTTTTT

clone size: NA
V gene: TRBV14
J gene: TRBJ2-7
D gene: TRBD1
CDR3 protein: CASSQGARGTGEQYF
CDR3 DNA: TGTGCCAGCAGCCAAGGAGCCAGGGGGACGGGCGAGCAGTACTTC

clone size: once
V gene: TRBV7-3
J gene: TRBJ2-1
D gene: NA
CDR3 protein: CASSLSGSYNEQFF
CDR3 DNA: TGTGCCAGCAGCTTAAGCGGCTCCTACAATGAGCAGTTCTTC

clone size: NA
V gene: TRBV28
J gene: TRBJ1-4
D gene: NA
CDR3 protein: CASSLDSLNEKLFF
CDR3 DNA: TGTGCCAGCAGTTTAGACAGCCTTAATGAAAAACTGTTTTTT

clone size: NA
V gene: TRBV7-3
J gene: TRBJ2-1
D gene: NA
CDR3 protein: CASSLVQSSNEQFF
CDR3 DNA: TGTGCCAGCAGCTTAGTACAGTCCTCCAATGAGCAGTTCTTC

clone size: NA
V gene: TRBV4-2
J gene: TRBJ2-3
D gene: TRBD2
CDR3 protein: CASSLRTSGSTQYF
CDR3 DNA: TGTGCCAGCAGCCTAAGGACTAGCGGGTCGACGCAGTATTTT

clone size: few
V gene: TRBV4-3
J gene: TRBJ2-2
D gene: TRBD2
CDR3 protein: CASSQGSGGSNTGELFF
CDR3 DNA: TGCGCCAGCAGCCAAGGTAGCGGGGGGTCGAACACCGGGGAGCTGTTTTTT